This T cell receptor beta chain was sequenced in a study of blood T cell repertoires in COVID-19. Profiling relied on immunoSEQ multiplex PCR, and the TCRdb table lists in-frame clones only, not all of them. The sample has 180,000 or so clones, approximately 83% seen once. Germline V gives CDR1 SGHDN, CDR2 FVKESK. V was shortened by 4 bases and J by 1 base, with 10 bases between the two germline ends. CDR3 size: 14 residues. There are a few counts of this clone. The specimen was peripheral blood. This TCR was recovered from a man aged 55 to 69 with acute or convalescent COVID-19. The V and J genes are TRBV14 and TRBJ1-1; D unresolved. The CDR3 reads CASSPRRGNTEAFF. Written as DNA, the CDR3 is TGTGCCAGCAGCCCCCGACGGGGGAACACTGAAGCTTTCTTT.